This T cell receptor (beta chain) was recovered during a study of blood T cell repertoires in COVID-19. Whole-study context: From the United States, Italy and Spain came samples of acute and convalescent COVID-19. T cells, B-cell-depleted T cells, or PBMCs provided the cDNA or gDNA that served as material.

From germline, CDR1 is SGHAT and CDR2 FQNNGV. This CDR3 comprises 12 residues. V was pared by 11 bases and J by 0 bases, with 10 bases between. In the authors' methods: For nucleated cells, counts were estimated from reference gene primer amplification. Clones were sequenced by immunoSEQ multiplex PCR, and TCRdb holds only the in-frame ones, with some missing. The V and J calls and the clone size are those of that table, but D and trimming were determined from the DNA. The table includes more than 300,000 clones, around four fifths detected once. The sample was peripheral blood. The rearrangement joins TRBV11-2 to TRBJ1-1; no clear D. This sequence originates from a woman between 50 and 59 years old with acute or convalescent COVID-19. CDR3 sequence (DNA): TGTGCCGGGGAGGAGATGAACACTGAAGCTTTCTTT. It translates to CAGEEMNTEAFF.